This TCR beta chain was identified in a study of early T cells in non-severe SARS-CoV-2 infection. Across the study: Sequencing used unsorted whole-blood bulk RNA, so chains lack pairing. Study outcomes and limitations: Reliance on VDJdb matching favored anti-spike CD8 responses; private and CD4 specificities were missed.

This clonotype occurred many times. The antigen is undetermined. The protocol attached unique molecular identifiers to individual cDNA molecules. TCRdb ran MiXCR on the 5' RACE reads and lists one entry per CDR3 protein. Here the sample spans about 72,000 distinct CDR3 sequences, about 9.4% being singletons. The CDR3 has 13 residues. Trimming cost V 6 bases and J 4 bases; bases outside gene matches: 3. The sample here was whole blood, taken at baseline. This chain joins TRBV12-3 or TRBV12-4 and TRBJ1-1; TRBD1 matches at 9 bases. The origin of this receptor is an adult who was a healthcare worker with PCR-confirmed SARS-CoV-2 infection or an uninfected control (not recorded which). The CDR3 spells CASSQTGGTEAFF. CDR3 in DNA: TGTGCCAGCAGCCAGACAGGGGGCACTGAAGCTTTCTTT.